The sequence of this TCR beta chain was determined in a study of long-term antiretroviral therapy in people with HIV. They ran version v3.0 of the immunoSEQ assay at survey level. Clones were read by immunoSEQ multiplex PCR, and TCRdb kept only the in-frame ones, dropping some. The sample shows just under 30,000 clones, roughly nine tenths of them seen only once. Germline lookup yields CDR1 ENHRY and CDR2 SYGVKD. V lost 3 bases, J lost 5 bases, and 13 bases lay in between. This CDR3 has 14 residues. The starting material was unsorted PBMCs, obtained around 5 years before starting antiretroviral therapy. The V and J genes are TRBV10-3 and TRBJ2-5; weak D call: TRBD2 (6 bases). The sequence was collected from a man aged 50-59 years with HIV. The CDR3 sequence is CAISEFLGGETQYF. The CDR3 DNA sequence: TGTGCCATCAGTGAATTTCTTGGGGGGGAGACCCAGTACTTC.